This record looks at one T cell receptor (beta chain) sequence and its context. The data were produced by immunoSEQ multiplex PCR, yet TCRdb's version contains in-frame clones alone and is incomplete. The data hold 260,000 or so clones, with around 82% observed a single time. This entry is derived from a study of blood T cell repertoires in COVID-19. Study details: Both acute and convalescent COVID-19 samples were obtained from the United States, Italy and Spain. Nucleic acid was either cDNA or gDNA, and it came from T cells, B-cell-depleted T cells, or PBMCs.

The CDR3 covers 14 residues. V was trimmed by 5 bases and J by 4 bases, leaving 12 bases between them. CDR1 LNHDA and CDR2 SQIVND come from the germline V gene (reference sequence). The origin of this receptor is a woman in her sixties or seventies with acute or convalescent COVID-19. The chain combines TRBV19 with TRBJ2-1, with D perhaps matching TRBD2 (5 bases). The sequenced material came from peripheral blood. The chain's CDR3 is CASSQRQVYNEQFF. DNA for the CDR3: TGTGCCAGTAGTCAGCGGCAGGTTTACAATGAGCAGTTCTTC.